The 10 T cell receptor beta chains below were found in one sample sequenced in a study of T cell repertoires in cytomegalovirus infection. TCRdb passed the reads through MiXCR, listing each CDR3 protein once. The sample holds 550,000 to 700,000 distinct CDR3 sequences, around two fifths seen once. Their target antigens are unknown. This specimen consisted of cultured PBMCs, obtained from culture after CMV antigen stimulation. These receptors were obtained from a human donor in good health (CMV status not recorded). Some clones in this sample may be carry-over from other donors' samples.

This clonotype came up once. The chain carries TRBV12-3 or TRBV12-4 and TRBJ1-1, with 8 bases lining up with TRBD1. V was pared by 5 bases and J by 2 bases, with 7 bases of the junction left unmatched. The CDR3 has 15 amino acids. CDR3 protein: CASSRKGTGNTEAFF. The CDR3 nucleotides are TGTGCCAGCAGTCGCAAAGGGACAGGAAACACTGAAGCTTTCTTT.

The chain has TRBV6-6 and TRBJ2-2; 7 nucleotides align to TRBD1. V dropped 6 bases and J dropped 3; count of bases not matched to a gene: 4. From germline, CDR1 is MNHNY and CDR2 SVGAGI (reference sequence). There are 14 residues in the CDR3. This CDR3 reads CASRKQGYTGELFF. As DNA, the CDR3 is TGTGCCAGCAGAAAACAGGGGTACACCGGGGAGCTGTTTTTT.

The gene calls are TRBV7-9 and TRBJ2-1; D remains ambiguous. V lost 5 bases and J 9 bases, leaving 20 bases between the germline ends. The CDR3 loop spans 15 amino acids. Per germline, CDR1 SEHNR and CDR2 FQNEAQ (reference sequence). The CDR3 loop is CASSPQDGYPGEQFF. The CDR3 DNA reads TGTGCCAGCAGCCCGCAGGACGGGTACCCCGGTGAGCAGTTCTTC.

This CDR3 reads CATSRDPWNEAFF. The CDR3 nucleotides are TGCGCCACCAGCCGGGACCCTTGGAATGAAGCTTTCTTT. The chain has TRBV10-2 and TRBJ1-1, with a weak D call TRBD1 (5 bases). This CDR3 spans 13 amino acids. The V and J ends lost 10 bases and 7 bases respectively, with 19 bases between them. Germline V gene sequence: CDR1 WSHSY, CDR2 SAAADI.

The chain carries TRBV4-3 and TRBJ2-3, with 9 bases aligning to TRBD2. The CDR3 spans 18 residues. Germline CDR1 LGHNA, CDR2 YSLEER. Trimming removed 0 bases from V and 3 bases from J; junction bases left unmatched: 10. CDR3 DNA: TGCGCCAGCAGCCAAGATCGGGGGACTAGCTATTGGACAGATACGCAGTATTTT. This gives the protein CASSQDRGTSYWTDTQYF.

This clonotype was seen a few times. J is TRBJ1-5 and V is TRBV7-2, with TRBD1 identical over 7 bases. Trimming removed 5 bases from V and 4 bases from J; junction bases left unmatched: 11. CDR3 length: 16 amino acids. Germline CDR1 and CDR2: SGHTA and FQGNSA. The CDR3 nucleotides are TGTGCCAGCAGCCCAAGGACAGGTTTAGGAAATCAGCCCCAGCATTTT. It is translated as CASSPRTGLGNQPQHF.

CDR3 sequence reads: CASSPTGTTNEKLFF. Written as DNA, the CDR3 is TGTGCCAGCAGTCCTACAGGGACAACTAATGAAAAACTGTTTTTT. V is TRBV12-3 or TRBV12-4 and J is TRBJ1-4; perhaps TRBD1 as D (6 bases). V lost 5 bases and J 0 bases, leaving 10 bases between the germline ends. There are 15 residues in the CDR3.

CDR3 protein: CASSSQGYTQYF. The CDR3 nucleotides are TGTGCCAGCAGCTCTCAAGGATATACGCAGTATTTT. The chain carries TRBV11-2 and TRBJ2-3, with D unclear. CDR3 length equals 12 residues. Trimming took off 4 bases at V and 7 bases at J, with 9 bases between the two ends. Germline V CDR1 and CDR2: SGHAT, FQNNGV.

J is TRBJ2-6 and V is TRBV7-9, with TRBD2 as a possible D gene (6 bases). The germline CDR1 and CDR2 sequences are SEHNR and FQNEAQ (reference sequence). This CDR3 is 15 amino acids long. V shed 4 bases and J shed 2 bases, with 9 bases lying between them. The CDR3 region is CASSWSGAGANVLTF. The CDR3 bases are TGTGCCAGCAGCTGGTCGGGGGCTGGGGCCAACGTCCTGACTTTC.

The chain employs TRBV6-6 and TRBJ1-2; D possibly corresponds to TRBD1 (5 bases). V shed 8 bases and J shed 8 bases, with 9 bases lying between them. CDR3 size: 10 residues. Germline-derived CDR1 and CDR2 are MNHNY and SVGAGI (reference sequence). CDR3 amino acids: CASGGGGYTF. As DNA, the CDR3 is TGTGCCAGCGGGGGAGGCGGCTACACCTTC.